This entry lists 11 T cell receptor beta chains sequenced from one sample in a study of control samples from healthy donors and cancer patients (dated by TCRdb to about 2020). The method was the immunoSEQ multiplex PCR assay. TCRdb stores this immuneACCESS table with in-frame sequences only. Part of the clones is absent; in the studies checked, under half of the shortfall reflects unresolved V genes, and no reason is known for the rest. The table for this sample lists about 170,000 clones; 91% of them were counted only once. Approximately 1.4% of the sample is in the top ten clones. Sequenced input: blood. The receptors stem from a woman between 25 and 40 years old in good health.

J is TRBJ2-6 and V is TRBV28; no definite D call. The CDR3 runs to 15 residues. The germline CDR1 and CDR2 sequences are MDHEN and SYDVKM. V lost 1 base to trimming and J lost 1 base, with 5 bases between them. In nucleotides, the CDR3 is TGTGCCAGCAGTTTATTCAAATCTGGGGCCAACGTCCTGACTTTC. Translated, it gives CASSLFKSGANVLTF.

This clone has only one observation. The chain recombines TRBV5-1 with TRBJ1-1; 9 bases match TRBD1. J lost 4 bases, V lost 5 bases, and 6 bases had no gene match. Germline V gene lookup returns CDR1 SGHRS and CDR2 YFSETQ. CDR3 length: 14 amino acids. The CDR3 loop reads CASRTRDRATEAFF. The DNA of the CDR3 is TGCGCCAGCAGGACTCGGGACAGGGCCACTGAAGCTTTCTTT.

This sequence joins TRBV19 and TRBJ1-2, with TRBD1 matching 8 bases. The length of the CDR3 is 15 residues. Per the germline V gene, CDR1 is LNHDA and CDR2 is SQIVND (reference sequence). The V gene end was trimmed by 5 bases and the J gene end by 3 bases; junction bases not matched to a gene: 8. Written as DNA, the CDR3 is TGTGCCAGTAGTCCTCCAGGGGGCGAGGACTATGGCTACACCTTC. This translates into CASSPPGGEDYGYTF.

As DNA, the CDR3 is TGTGCCAGCAGCTTGGGCTCAACTAATGAAAAACTGTTTTTT. Protein: CASSLGSTNEKLFF. The chain uses TRBV5-6 and TRBJ1-4; D unclear. Germline lookup yields CDR1 SGHDT and CDR2 YYEEEE. Deletions cut 0 bases from V and 0 bases from J, with 3 bases between. The CDR3 extends over 14 amino acids.

As regards this clone: The sample carries other DNA sequences with the same CDR3. The chain carries TRBV4-1 and TRBJ2-1; D gene unclear. The germline CDR1 and CDR2 sequences are MGHRA and YSYEKL. Trimming left V 1 base short and J 10 bases short, with 5 bases between. The CDR3 is 11 amino acids. CDR3 region: CASSQAAEQFF. CDR3 nucleotides: TGCGCCAGCAGCCAAGCAGCGGAGCAGTTCTTC.

The chain is built from TRBV19 and TRBJ1-2; possible D gene TRBD1, 6 bases. V was clipped by 5 bases and J by 2 bases, with 12 bases between them. The CDR3 consists of 14 residues. Germline V lookup: CDR1 LNHDA, CDR2 SQIVND (reference sequence). CDR3 nucleotides: TGTGCCAGTAGTTCCCTCGACAGGAACTATGGCTACACCTTC. Translation gives CASSSLDRNYGYTF. Supplemented by reference TRBV19 and TRBJ1-2, the full variable domain reads DGGITQSPKYLFRKEGQNVTLSCEQNLNHDAMYWYRQDPGQGLRLIYYSQIVNDFQKGDIAEGYSVSREKKESFPLTVTSAQKNPTAFYLCASSSLDRNYGYTFGSGTRLTVV.

The V call is TRBV28, the J call TRBJ2-3, with D possibly TRBD1 on 7 matching bases. This CDR3 is built from 15 residues. Trimming removed 4 bases at V and 4 bases at J, with 15 bases between. Germline V CDR1 and CDR2: MDHEN, SYDVKM. The CDR3 DNA reads as TGTGCCAGCAGTTCCAGGGGGTCGGGGGCAGATACGCAGTATTTT. It translates to CASSSRGSGADTQYF.

The chain combines TRBV27 with TRBJ1-4; 9 nucleotides line up with TRBD1. The trim removed 4 bases at V and 6 bases at J, leaving 9 bases unmatched. The germline V gene has CDR1 MNHEY and CDR2 SMNVEV (reference sequence). The CDR3 totals 16 residues. The CDR3 sequence is CASSSRYRGRDEKLFF. The CDR3 DNA is TGTGCCAGCAGTTCCCGCTACAGGGGGCGGGATGAAAAACTGTTTTTT.

This chain connects TRBV3-1 (or the pseudogene TRBV3-2) to TRBJ1-3; 9 bases fit TRBD1. Germline CDR1 is LGHDT and CDR2 is YNNKEL (reference sequence). The length of the CDR3 is 17 residues. Germline trimming cut 2 bases from V and 1 base from J; bases unmatched to any gene: 6. The CDR3 here is CASSQRGQGLSGNTIYF. The CDR3 nucleotides are TGTGCCAGCAGCCAAAGGGGACAGGGTTTATCTGGAAACACCATATATTTT.

The V gene is TRBV24-1, the J gene TRBJ1-1; TRBD1 matches 10 bases. From germline, CDR1 is KGHDR and CDR2 SFDVKD. This CDR3 has 14 residues. J gave up 3 bases and V 5 bases, and 2 bases lay outside the gene matches. Here the CDR3 reads CATSAGQGDTEAFF. The CDR3 bases are TGTGCCACCAGTGCCGGACAGGGGGACACTGAAGCTTTCTTT.

This chain connects TRBV19 to TRBJ2-2, with TRBD1 as a possible D gene (6 bases). CDR1 and CDR2 from the germline V gene are LNHDA and SQIVND (reference sequence). The CDR3 is 16 residues long. V was clipped by 3 bases and J by 0 bases, with 11 bases between them. This chain's CDR3 is CASSIAGAPNTGELFF. CDR3 nucleotide sequence: TGTGCCAGTAGTATCGCAGGGGCCCCGAACACCGGGGAGCTGTTTTTT.